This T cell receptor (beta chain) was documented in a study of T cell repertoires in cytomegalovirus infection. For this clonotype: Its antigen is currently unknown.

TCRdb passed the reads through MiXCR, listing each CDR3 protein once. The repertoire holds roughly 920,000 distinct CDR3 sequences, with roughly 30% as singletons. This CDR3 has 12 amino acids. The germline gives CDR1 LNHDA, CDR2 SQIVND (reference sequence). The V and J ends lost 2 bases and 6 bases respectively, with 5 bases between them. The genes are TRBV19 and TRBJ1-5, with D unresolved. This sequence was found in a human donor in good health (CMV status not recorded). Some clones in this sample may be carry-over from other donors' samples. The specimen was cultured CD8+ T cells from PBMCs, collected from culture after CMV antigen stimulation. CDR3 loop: CASSITPQPQHF. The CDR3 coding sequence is TGTGCCAGTAGTATAACCCCTCAGCCCCAGCATTTT.